A selection of T cell receptor beta chains follows, all from one sample in a study of cytomegalovirus exposure and HLA in healthy donors. TCRdb's copy holds only in-frame clones and misses some; the assay was immunoSEQ multiplex PCR. The table has about 110,000 clones, about three quarters seen once. Sample: PBMCs. The source is a man aged 25 to 40 in good health and CMV-seronegative. The CDR3 runs from the conserved cysteine through the conserved F or W. A D gene is named only where the DNA matches it firmly. Clone sizes are given selectively: once, few, many, or a class where the clone is expanded.

d_call	v_call	clone_size	j_call	cdr3_nt	cdr3_aa
TRBD2	TRBV19	few	TRBJ2-1	TGTGCCAGTAGTATCTATAGCGGGATGCAGGACAATGAGCAGTTCTTC	CASSIYSGMQDNEQFF
TRBD2	TRBV4-1	-	TRBJ2-5	TGCGCCAGCAGCCAAACCTCCCTAGCGGAGGAGACCCAGTACTTC	CASSQTSLAEETQYF
-	TRBV4-2	-	TRBJ1-2	TGTGCCAGCAGCCAAGGACGACAGCTCTATGGCTACACCTTC	CASSQGRQLYGYTF
-	TRBV11-3	-	TRBJ2-2	TGTGCCAGCAGCCACCGGGGCGCGGGGACCGGGGAGCTGTTTTTT	CASSHRGAGTGELFF
-	TRBV7-9	-	TRBJ2-4	TGTGCCAGCGCCGCCTCGGGAATGGGTAGCGGTATAGCCAAAAACATTCAGTACTTC	CASAASGMGSGIAKNIQYF
-	TRBV4-1	-	TRBJ2-3	TGCGCCAGCAGCCCTGACTTGCTTTTCACGCAGTATTTT	CASSPDLLFTQYF
-	TRBV2	once	TRBJ1-4	TGTGCCAGCAGCGCGATAGGGTGGAGGGCCAATGAAAAACTGTTTTTT	CASSAIGWRANEKLFF
TRBD2	TRBV9	-	TRBJ2-5	TGTGCCAGCAGCGTAGGGGTAACTAGCGGGGGGGCCCGAGGTCAAGAGACCCAGTACTTC	CASSVGVTSGGARGQETQYF
-	TRBV6-1	few	TRBJ2-3	TGTGCCAGCAGTGCCCTAGACACAGATACGCAGTATTTT	CASSALDTDTQYF
TRBD1	TRBV2	-	TRBJ2-3	TGTGCCAGCAGCGGACAGGGGAGCACAGATACGCAGTATTTT	CASSGQGSTDTQYF
TRBD2	TRBV9	-	TRBJ2-3	TGTGCCAGCAGCGTGAGCGGGAGGACAGATACGCAGTATTTT	CASSVSGRTDTQYF
-	TRBV19	many	TRBJ2-5	TGTGCCAGTAGTATAGGCCAGGAGACCCAGTACTTC	CASSIGQETQYF
TRBD1	TRBV9	-	TRBJ1-4	TGTGCCAGCAGCGTAGCCGGGACAGACAGTAATGAAAAACTGTTTTTT	CASSVAGTDSNEKLFF
-	TRBV10-3	-	TRBJ1-4	TGTGCCATCAGTGAGATGGGGGGGCAAGAAAAACTGTTTTTT	CAISEMGGQEKLFF
TRBD2	TRBV18	-	TRBJ2-1	TGTGCCAGCTCACCAGGCCGGGGGGGCTCCGATGAGCAGTTCTTC	CASSPGRGGSDEQFF
-	TRBV5-1	-	TRBJ2-1	TGCGCCAGCAGCACTAAGGGGGACGCCAATGAGCAGTTCTTC	CASSTKGDANEQFF
TRBD1	TRBV6-1	-	TRBJ2-5	TGTGCCAGCAGAGAACAGGGGGCAGAGACCCAGTACTTC	CASREQGAETQYF
TRBD1	TRBV28	-	TRBJ2-7	TGTGCCAGCAGTACTCTTTCGACAGGGGTCACCTACGAGCAGTACTTC	CASSTLSTGVTYEQYF
TRBD2	TRBV19	-	TRBJ2-1	TGTGCCAGTAGTACTAGCGGGGCAACCTACAATGAGCAGTTCTTC	CASSTSGATYNEQFF
-	TRBV5-1	-	TRBJ2-2	TGCGCCAGCAGCCACCCCACAGGGTCCGGGGAGCTGTTTTTT	CASSHPTGSGELFF
TRBD2	TRBV29-1	once	TRBJ2-3	TGCAGCGTTGAAGGCGGGGGGAGCCCAGATACGCAGTATTTT	CSVEGGGSPDTQYF
TRBD1	TRBV2	-	TRBJ1-2	TGTGCCAGCAGTGTAACAGGGGGCGCCGGCTATGGCTACACCTTC	CASSVTGGAGYGYTF
-	TRBV5-1	-	TRBJ2-7	TGCGCCAGCAGCCGGGATAGGGCTCCTGAGCAGTACTTC	CASSRDRAPEQYF
TRBD1	TRBV2	-	TRBJ2-7	TGTGCCAGCAGGACAGGGGGCGCCTACGAGCAGTACTTC	CASRTGGAYEQYF
-	TRBV30	-	TRBJ1-5	TGTGCCTGGAACAGGGAGAGCAATCAGCCCCAGCATTTT	CAWNRESNQPQHF
TRBD2	TRBV5-1	-	TRBJ2-1	TGCGCCAGCAGCTTGGGGGCTGGGACTAGCGGGGAGCTGCGTGGGCAGTTCTTC	CASSLGAGTSGELRGQFF
-	TRBV27	-	TRBJ2-1	TGTGCCAGCAGTTTATTTGGCGGAGAGTTGGGCAATGAGCAGTTCTTC	CASSLFGGELGNEQFF
TRBD2	TRBV9	-	TRBJ2-1	TGTGCCAGCAGCGTAGAGGTGATGCGGGAGAAAGGAAGCTCCTACAATGAGCAGTTCTTC	CASSVEVMREKGSSYNEQFF
-	TRBV6-1	-	TRBJ2-7	TGTGCCAGCAACAGGCTTGGCTACGAGCAGTACTTC	CASNRLGYEQYF
-	TRBV7-9	-	TRBJ2-3	TGTGCCAGCAGTGGGACTAGCACAGATACGCAGTATTTT	CASSGTSTDTQYF
-	TRBV11-2	-	TRBJ2-1	TGTGCCAGCAGCTCACAGGGACATGAGCAGTTCTTC	CASSSQGHEQFF
-	TRBV4-2	-	TRBJ2-6	TGTGCCAGCAGCCAAGATTCAGGGGCCGGGGCCAACGTCCTGACTTTC	CASSQDSGAGANVLTF
TRBD2	TRBV5-1	-	TRBJ2-7	TGCGCCAGCAGCTTAGCGGGGCCCTACGAGCAGTACTTC	CASSLAGPYEQYF
-	TRBV2	-	TRBJ2-3	TGTGCCAGCAGCGAATTCCTAGTGGCAGATACGCAGTATTTT	CASSEFLVADTQYF
-	TRBV30	-	TRBJ2-7	TGTGCCTGGAGTACACAGGGAAGCAGGGTCTACGAGCAGTACTTC	CAWSTQGSRVYEQYF
TRBD1	TRBV6-5	-	TRBJ1-4	TGTGCCAGCAGTAACCGGGACAGGGGAAAACTGTTTTTT	CASSNRDRGKLFF
TRBD2	TRBV28	few	TRBJ2-1	TGTGCCAGCAGTTTGACTCCTAGCGGCTACAATGAGCAGTTCTTC	CASSLTPSGYNEQFF
TRBD2	TRBV6-1	-	TRBJ2-1	TGTGCCAGCAGTGTTGGGGCGGGGGGGTTACGTCACGAGCAGTTCTTC	CASSVGAGGLRHEQFF
-	TRBV6-5	-	TRBJ1-2	TGTGCCAGCAGACAAGAGACAGGTCATGGCTACACCTTC	CASRQETGHGYTF
TRBD1	TRBV5-1	-	TRBJ2-7	TGCGCCAGCAGCTTGACTGGACAGGGTGAATGCGAGCAGTACTTC	CASSLTGQGECEQYF
TRBD1	TRBV18	-	TRBJ1-4	TGTGCCAGCTCACGGGACAGGGGGCGCGTTAATGAAAAACTGTTTTTT	CASSRDRGRVNEKLFF
TRBD2	TRBV27	-	TRBJ2-7	TGTGCCAGCAGTTTACTCGGGACTAGCGGACCCTACGAGCAGTACTTC	CASSLLGTSGPYEQYF
TRBD1	TRBV5-5	-	TRBJ2-7	TGTGCCAGCAGCCTCAGGGGGCAGTCCTACGAGCAGTACTTC	CASSLRGQSYEQYF
-	TRBV7-3	-	TRBJ2-2	TGTGCCAGCAGCTTATCAGGGTCTGTCGGGGAGCTGTTTTTT	CASSLSGSVGELFF
-	TRBV9	once	TRBJ2-5	TGTGCCAGCAGCGTAGCCGCAGGGGTCAGCGAGACCCAGTACTTC	CASSVAAGVSETQYF
-	TRBV28	-	TRBJ2-7	TGTGCCAGCAGGATTACCCGCGCCTACGAGCAGTACTTC	CASRITRAYEQYF